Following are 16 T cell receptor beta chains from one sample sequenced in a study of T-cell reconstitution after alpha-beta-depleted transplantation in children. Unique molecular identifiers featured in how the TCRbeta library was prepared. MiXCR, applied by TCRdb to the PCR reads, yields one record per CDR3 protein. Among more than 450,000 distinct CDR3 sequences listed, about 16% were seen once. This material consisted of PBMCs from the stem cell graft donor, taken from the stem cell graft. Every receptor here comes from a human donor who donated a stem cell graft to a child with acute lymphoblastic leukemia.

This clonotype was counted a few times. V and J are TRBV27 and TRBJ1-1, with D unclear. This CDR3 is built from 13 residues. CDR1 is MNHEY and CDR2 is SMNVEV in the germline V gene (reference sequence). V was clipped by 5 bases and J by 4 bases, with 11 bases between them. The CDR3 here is CASSRPGITEAFF. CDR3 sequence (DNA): TGTGCCAGCAGTCGTCCAGGTATCACTGAAGCTTTCTTT.

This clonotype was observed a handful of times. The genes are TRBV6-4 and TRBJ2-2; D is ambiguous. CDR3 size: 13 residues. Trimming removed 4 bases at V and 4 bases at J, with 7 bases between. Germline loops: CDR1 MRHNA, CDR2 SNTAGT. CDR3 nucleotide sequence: TGTGCCAGCAGTGCCGAGGCCACCGGGGAGCTGTTTTTT. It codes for CASSAEATGELFF.

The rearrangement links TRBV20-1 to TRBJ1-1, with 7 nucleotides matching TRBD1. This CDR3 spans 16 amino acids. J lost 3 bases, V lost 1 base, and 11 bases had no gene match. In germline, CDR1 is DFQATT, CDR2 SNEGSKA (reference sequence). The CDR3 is CSARGSQGMYHTEAFF. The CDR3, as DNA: TGCAGTGCTAGAGGTTCACAGGGGATGTATCACACTGAAGCTTTCTTT.

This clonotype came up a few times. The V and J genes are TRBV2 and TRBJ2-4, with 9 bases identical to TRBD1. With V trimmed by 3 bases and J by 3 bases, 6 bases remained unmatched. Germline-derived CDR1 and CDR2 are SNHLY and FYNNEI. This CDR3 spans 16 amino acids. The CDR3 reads CASSDGQGKGKNIQYF. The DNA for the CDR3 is TGTGCCAGCAGTGATGGACAGGGGAAAGGCAAAAACATTCAGTACTTC.

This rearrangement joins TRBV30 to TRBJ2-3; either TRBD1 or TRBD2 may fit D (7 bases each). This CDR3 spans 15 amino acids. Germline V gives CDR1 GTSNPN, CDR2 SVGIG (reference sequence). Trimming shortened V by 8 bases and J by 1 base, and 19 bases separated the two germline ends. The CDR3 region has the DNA TGTGCCACTCGGGGAGGGGGCGCTGGCACAGATACGCAGTATTTT. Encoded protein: CATRGGGAGTDTQYF.

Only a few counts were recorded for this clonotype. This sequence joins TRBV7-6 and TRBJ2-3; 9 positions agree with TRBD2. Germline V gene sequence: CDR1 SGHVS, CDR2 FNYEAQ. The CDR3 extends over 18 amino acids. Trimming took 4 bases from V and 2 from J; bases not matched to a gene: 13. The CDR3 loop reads CASSSAPTLAGVTDTQYF. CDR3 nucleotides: TGTGCCAGCAGCTCGGCCCCGACGTTAGCGGGAGTCACAGATACGCAGTATTTT.

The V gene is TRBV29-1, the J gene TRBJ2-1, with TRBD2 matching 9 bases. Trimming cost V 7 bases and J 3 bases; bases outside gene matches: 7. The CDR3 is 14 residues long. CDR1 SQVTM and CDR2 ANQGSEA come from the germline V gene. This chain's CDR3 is CSAGEREDYNEQFF. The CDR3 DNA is TGCAGCGCCGGGGAGCGGGAGGACTACAATGAGCAGTTCTTC.

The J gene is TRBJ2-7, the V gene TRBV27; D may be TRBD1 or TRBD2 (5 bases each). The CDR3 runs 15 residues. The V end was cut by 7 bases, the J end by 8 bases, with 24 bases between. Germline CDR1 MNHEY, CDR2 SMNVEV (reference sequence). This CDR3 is CASTNRYSYGDQQYF. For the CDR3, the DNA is TGTGCCAGCACAAATCGTTACTCCTACGGGGACCAGCAGTACTTC.

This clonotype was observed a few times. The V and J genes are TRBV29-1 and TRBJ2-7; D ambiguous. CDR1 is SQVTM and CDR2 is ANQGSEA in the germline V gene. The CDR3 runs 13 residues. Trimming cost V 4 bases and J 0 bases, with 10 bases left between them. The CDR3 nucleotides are TGCAGCGTTGTGGCGGAGAGCTCCTACGAGCAGTACTTC. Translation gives CSVVAESSYEQYF.

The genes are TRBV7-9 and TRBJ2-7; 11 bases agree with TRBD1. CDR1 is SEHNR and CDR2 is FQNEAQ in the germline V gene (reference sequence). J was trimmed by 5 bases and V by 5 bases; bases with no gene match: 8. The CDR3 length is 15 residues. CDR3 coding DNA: TGTGCCAGCAGCACTCTGTCGGGACAGGGGGACGAGCAGTACTTC. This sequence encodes CASSTLSGQGDEQYF.

The CDR3 sequence: CASSSQSVRAASTDTQYF. The CDR3 DNA reads as TGTGCCAGCAGCTCCCAATCAGTCCGGGCGGCTAGCACAGATACGCAGTATTTT. The genes are TRBV3-1 and TRBJ2-3, with D unclear. Trimming stripped 5 bases from V and 0 bases from J, with 21 bases between. This CDR3 has 18 amino acids. Germline V gives CDR1 LGHDT, CDR2 YNNKEL (reference sequence).

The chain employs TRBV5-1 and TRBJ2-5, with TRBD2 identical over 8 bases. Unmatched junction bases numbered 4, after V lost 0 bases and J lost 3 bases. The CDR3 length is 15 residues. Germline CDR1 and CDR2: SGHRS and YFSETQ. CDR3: CASSLVGRAKETQYF. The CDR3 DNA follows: TGCGCCAGCAGCTTGGTCGGGAGGGCCAAAGAGACCCAGTACTTC.

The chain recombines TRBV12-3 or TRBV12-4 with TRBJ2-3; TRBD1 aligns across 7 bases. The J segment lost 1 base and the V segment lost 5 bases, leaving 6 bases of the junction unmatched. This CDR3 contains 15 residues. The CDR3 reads CASSRSDRGTDTQYF. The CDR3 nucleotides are TGTGCCAGCAGTCGGTCCGACAGGGGCACAGATACGCAGTATTTT.

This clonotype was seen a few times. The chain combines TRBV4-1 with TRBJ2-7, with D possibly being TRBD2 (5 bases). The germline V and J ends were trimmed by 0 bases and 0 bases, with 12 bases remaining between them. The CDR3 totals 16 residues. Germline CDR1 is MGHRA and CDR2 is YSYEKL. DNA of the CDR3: TGCGCCAGCAGCCAAGACGGTCGGGATAGCTCCTACGAGCAGTACTTC. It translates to CASSQDGRDSSYEQYF.

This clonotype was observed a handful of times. The CDR3 reads CASTVARVGNEQYF. CDR3 in DNA: TGTGCCAGCACTGTAGCTAGGGTGGGGAACGAGCAGTACTTC. The chain couples TRBV12-3 or TRBV12-4 to TRBJ2-7; D is uncertain. V gave up 7 bases and J gave up 5 bases, with 18 bases separating them. The CDR3 extends over 14 amino acids.

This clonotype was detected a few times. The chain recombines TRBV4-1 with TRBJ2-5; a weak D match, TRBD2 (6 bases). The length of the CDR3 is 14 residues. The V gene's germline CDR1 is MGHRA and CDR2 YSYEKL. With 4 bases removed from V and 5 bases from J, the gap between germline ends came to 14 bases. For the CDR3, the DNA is TGCGCCAGCAGCCCACCACTAGCTTGGGAGACCCAGTACTTC. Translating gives CASSPPLAWETQYF.